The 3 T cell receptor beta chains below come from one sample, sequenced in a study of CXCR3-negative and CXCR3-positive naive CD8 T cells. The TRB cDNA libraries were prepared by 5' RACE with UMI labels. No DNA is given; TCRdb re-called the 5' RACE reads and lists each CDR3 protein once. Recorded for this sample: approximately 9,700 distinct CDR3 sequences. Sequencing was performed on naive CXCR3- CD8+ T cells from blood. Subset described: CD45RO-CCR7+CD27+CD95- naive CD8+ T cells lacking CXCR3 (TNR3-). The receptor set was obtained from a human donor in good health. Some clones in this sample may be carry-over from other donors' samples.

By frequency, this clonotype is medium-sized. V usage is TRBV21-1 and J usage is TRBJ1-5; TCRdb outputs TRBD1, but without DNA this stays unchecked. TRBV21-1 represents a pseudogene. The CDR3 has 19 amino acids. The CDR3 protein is CASSKVAGGTDVGNQPQHF.

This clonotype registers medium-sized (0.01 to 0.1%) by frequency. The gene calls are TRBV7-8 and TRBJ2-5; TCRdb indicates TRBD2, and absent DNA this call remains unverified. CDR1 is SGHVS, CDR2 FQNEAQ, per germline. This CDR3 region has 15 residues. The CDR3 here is CASSLASGSRETQYF.

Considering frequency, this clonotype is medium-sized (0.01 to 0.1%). CDR3 residues: CSVIKNTEAFF. This rearrangement joins TRBV29-1 to TRBJ1-1. CDR1 is SQVTM and CDR2 is ANQGSEA in the germline V gene. This CDR3 has 11 amino acids.